This TCR beta chain was identified during a study of T cells after somatic rescue of genetic block. The method was immunoSEQ multiplex PCR; TCRdb's version includes in-frame clones alone and lacks a portion of them. This sample yields about 67,000 clones, of which around 92% are seen a single time; around 3% belongs to the top ten. This CDR3 spans 17 amino acids. Germline CDR1 is SEHNR and CDR2 is FQNEAQ (reference sequence). V was clipped by 6 bases and J by 0 bases; unmatched bases: 9. This TCR came from a man aged 35 to 55. The rearrangement uses TRBV7-9 and TRBJ1-4; 8 bases fit TRBD1. Sequenced material: peripheral blood mononuclear cells (PBMCs). CDR3 coding DNA: TGTGCCAGCAGGGGGACAGGCCTGAAAGCAACTAATGAAAAACTGTTTTTT. Amino acid sequence: CASRGTGLKATNEKLFF.